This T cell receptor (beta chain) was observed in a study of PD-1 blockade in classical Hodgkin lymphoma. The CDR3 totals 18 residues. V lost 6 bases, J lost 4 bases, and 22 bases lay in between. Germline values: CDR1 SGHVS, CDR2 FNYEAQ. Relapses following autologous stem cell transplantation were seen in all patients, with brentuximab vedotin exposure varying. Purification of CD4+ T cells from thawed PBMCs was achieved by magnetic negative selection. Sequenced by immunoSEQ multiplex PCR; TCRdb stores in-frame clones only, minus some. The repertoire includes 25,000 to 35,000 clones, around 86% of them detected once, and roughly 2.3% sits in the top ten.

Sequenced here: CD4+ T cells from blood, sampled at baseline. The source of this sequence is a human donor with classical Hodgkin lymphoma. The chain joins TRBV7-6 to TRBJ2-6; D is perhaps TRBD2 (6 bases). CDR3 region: CASSPIGTPPGGANVLTF. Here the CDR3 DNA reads TGTGCCAGCAGTCCTATCGGGACTCCCCCGGGAGGGGCCAACGTCCTGACTTTC.